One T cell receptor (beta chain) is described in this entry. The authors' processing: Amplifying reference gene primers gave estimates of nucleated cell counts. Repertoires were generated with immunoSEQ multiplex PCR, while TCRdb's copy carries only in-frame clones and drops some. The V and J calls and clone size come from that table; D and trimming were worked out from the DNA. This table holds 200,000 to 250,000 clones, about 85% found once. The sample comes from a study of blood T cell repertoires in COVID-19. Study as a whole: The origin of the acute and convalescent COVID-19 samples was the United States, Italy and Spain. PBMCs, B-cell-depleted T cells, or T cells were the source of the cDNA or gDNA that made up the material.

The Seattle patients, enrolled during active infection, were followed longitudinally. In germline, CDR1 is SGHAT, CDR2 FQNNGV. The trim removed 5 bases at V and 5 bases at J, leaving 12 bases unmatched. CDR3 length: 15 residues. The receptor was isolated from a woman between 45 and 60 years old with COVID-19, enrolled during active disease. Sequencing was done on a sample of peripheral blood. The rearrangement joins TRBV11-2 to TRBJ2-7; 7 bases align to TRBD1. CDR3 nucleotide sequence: TGTGCCAGCAGCCCCCTAAGGGGGCCCTTCCACGAGCAGTACGTC. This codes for CASSPLRGPFHEQYV.